This T cell receptor beta chain was captured in a study of siplizumab effects on memory and regulatory T cells (dated by TCRdb to the late 2010s). Turning to the overall study: The effect of the anti-CD2 antibody siplizumab on alloreactive T-cell subsets was examined in allogeneic mixed lymphocyte reactions constructed from human PBMCs.

Sorted unstimulated T cells and proliferating T cells recovered from mixed lymphocyte reactions were subjected to TCRbeta CDR3 sequencing. Fresh whole blood from around 11 HLA-typed healthy donors was used to isolate PBMCs. To map where alloreactive clones came from, unstimulated CD4+ regulatory T cells were FACS-sorted. On the study overall, not on this receptor specifically: Among mappable alloreactive CD4+ clones, the Treg-derived fraction averaged 68.8% with siplizumab versus approximately 27% in control reactions. Siplizumab significantly lowered the cumulative frequency of alloreactive sequences that could be traced to unstimulated CD4+ memory T cells. About 75-96% of proliferating CD4+ or CD8+ clones could not be given a naive or memory phenotype. The suppressive function of proliferating Tregs from siplizumab cultures was not functionally confirmed. Sequences below about 10^-5 frequency were poorly captured, so only a minor fraction of alloreactive clones could be mapped to unstimulated subsets. Compared with memory T cells, unstimulated naive T cells appeared more diverse, and naive cells seemed to make a substantial contribution to the alloresponse.

Relative to germline, V is missing 6 bases and J is missing 8 bases, with 10 bases of the junction outside any gene match. For CDR1 and CDR2, the germline V gene (reference sequence) lists LNHDA and SQIVND. The CDR3 measures 16 amino acids from cysteine to phenylalanine. Just CDR3 DNA is preserved here, 48 bases in frame from base 1. Worth noting for this clone: The antigen this receptor binds is unknown. Base quality data are lacking; no much larger clone is found one base away.

The method behind the library was the immunoSEQ multiplex PCR assay. Some 9.9 x 10^4 TCR templates per sample were assayed by the deep sequencing platform. Genomic DNA extracted from sorted T cells was the material used for TCRbeta CDR3 sequencing. The original pipeline was this. The R programming language was used for clonal analysis of TCRbeta CDR3 data. Comparing unstimulated samples against CFSE-low samples taken after the reaction was how alloreactive CD4+ and CD8+ clones were defined. Alloreactive CD4+ clones were assigned to regulatory or non-regulatory origin by matching sequences to sorted unstimulated Treg and non-Treg repertoires. The clones in this table, taken by TCRdb from immuneACCESS, are in-frame only. Not every clone is retained; where verified, under half of the shortfall comes from an unresolved V gene, and the cause of the rest is unknown. D and trimming were read from the DNA, whereas the V and J calls and clone size are those reported in that table. Across this sample there are about 82,000 clones, with roughly 86% seen only once. The ten biggest clones cover under 2% of the sample.

The TCR originated in a human donor in good health. The chain links TRBV19 with TRBJ2-1; TRBD2 lines up with 13 middle nucleotides. Sequencing was performed on Tregs sorted from blood. CDR3 loop: CASRKTSGGSQDEQFF. In nucleotide form, the sequence is TGTGCCAGTAGGAAGACTAGCGGGGGGTCTCAAGATGAGCAGTTCTTC.